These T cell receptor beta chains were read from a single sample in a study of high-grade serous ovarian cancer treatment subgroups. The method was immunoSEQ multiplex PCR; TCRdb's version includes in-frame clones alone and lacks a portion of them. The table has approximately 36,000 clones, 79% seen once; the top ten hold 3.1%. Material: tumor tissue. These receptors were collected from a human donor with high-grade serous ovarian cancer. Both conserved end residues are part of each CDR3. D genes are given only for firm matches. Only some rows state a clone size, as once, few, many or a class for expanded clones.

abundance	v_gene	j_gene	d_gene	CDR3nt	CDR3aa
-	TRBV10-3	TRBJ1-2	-	TGTGCCATCAGTGATGTAGGGGGAGACAGCCTCTATGGCTACACCTTC	CAISDVGGDSLYGYTF
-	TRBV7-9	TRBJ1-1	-	TGTGCCAGCAGCCGCAGGGGCACGAACACTGAAGCTTTCTTT	CASSRRGTNTEAFF
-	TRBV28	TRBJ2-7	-	TGTGCCAGCAGTTTTCAATCGGTTGTGGGGGGAGAGTACGAGCAGTACTTC	CASSFQSVVGGEYEQYF
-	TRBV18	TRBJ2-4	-	TGTGCCAGCTCACCACAGGGGAAAAACATTCAGTACTTC	CASSPQGKNIQYF
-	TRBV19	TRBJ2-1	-	TGTGCCAGTAGTCCGGCCGGATACAATGAGCAGTTCTTC	CASSPAGYNEQFF
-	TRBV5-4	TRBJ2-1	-	TGTGCCAGCAGTACTGACGGGGAGCAGTTCTTC	CASSTDGEQFF
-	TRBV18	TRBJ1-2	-	TGTGCCAGCTCACCACCGGCAGGCCCCTATGGCTACACCTTC	CASSPPAGPYGYTF
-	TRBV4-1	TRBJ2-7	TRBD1	TGCGCCAGCAGCCGAGAGATAGGACAGGTCGAGGCCTACGAGCAGTACTTC	CASSREIGQVEAYEQYF
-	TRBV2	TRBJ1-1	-	TGTGCCAGCAAGTATAGCGGAGAGAACACTGAAGCTTTCTTT	CASKYSGENTEAFF
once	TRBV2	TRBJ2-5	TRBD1	TGTGCCAGCAGTGAAGCATGGGGGACAGGGCTTTTGGGAGAGACCCAGTACTTC	CASSEAWGTGLLGETQYF